The TCR beta chain described here comes from a study of monozygotic twins with inflammatory bowel disease. Notes on this clonotype: Its antigen is as yet unknown.

Study outcomes and limitations: Diversity of TCRbeta measured by inverse Simpson was lower in IBD patients than in healthy co-twins. A distinction between different T cell subtypes was not possible.

UMIs containing a 6-nucleotide sample barcode were added via template switching. TCRdb reanalyzed the 5' RACE reads, giving one entry per CDR3 protein sequence and no DNA. The sample table sets out around 140,000 distinct CDR3 sequences. This clonotype was obtained from a human donor with ulcerative colitis or Crohn's disease, or a healthy co-twin of an affected twin (not recorded which). The specimen sequenced was blood.

The CDR3 is CASSSGLAGVTDTQYF. The chain carries TRBV5-4 and TRBJ2-3; the D gene TCRdb calls, TRBD2, cannot be checked with no DNA. The CDR3 has 16 residues. Per the germline V gene, CDR1 is SGHNT and CDR2 is YYREEE (reference sequence).